The source of this TCR beta chain is a study of blood T cell repertoires in COVID-19 (dated by TCRdb to about 2020). A note on the overall study: Collaborator samples came from the United States, Italy and Spain and covered acute and convalescent phases of COVID-19. The repertoires were released in a freely available public database meant as a resource for research on the immune response to SARS-CoV-2. The sample metadata nearly always contained a de-identified subject ID, COVID-19 status, age in years and sex. The dataset comprised deeply sampled blood TCRbeta repertoires from subjects exposed to, actively infected with, or recovered from COVID-19. HLA class I and class II types, where available, came from metadata supplied by the sample provider rather than from assay-based typing. The samples were drawn from the first 160 participants of the ongoing ImmuneRACE study and from 950 to 1,500 subjects provided by 6 global collaborators. The prospective study material was composed of cDNA or gDNA derived from T cells, B-cell-depleted T cells, or PBMCs. Study-wide findings and limitations: The quantity of clinical and demographic metadata differed by source and by participant and was supplied without curation.

This clone showed up just a few times. Its antigen is not yet known. Base qualities are not at hand, and no much larger clone is one base apart. Different DNA sequences within this sample yield the same CDR3. The CDR3 has 15 amino acids, counting the end cysteine and phenylalanine. This entry keeps only the CDR3 DNA: 45 bases, framed from base 1. V lost 0 bases and J lost 7 bases, and the count of bases not matched to a germline gene is 8. CDR1 and CDR2 are read off the germline V gene (reference sequence) as LNHDA and SQIVND. Each collaborating institution followed its own protocols to collect whole blood in K2EDTA tubes. For TCRbeta analysis, collaborators shipped samples in one of three forms: frozen whole blood, isolated PBMCs, or DNA extracted from either of those sample types. TCRbeta CDR3 regions were amplified from genomic DNA by means of the immunoSEQ Assay, a bias-controlled multiplex PCR. Per the authors' processing: The number of nucleated cells in each sample was estimated from the amplification of reference gene primers within the assay. Sequence reads were collapsed and filtered to measure the absolute abundance of every unique TCRbeta CDR3 rearrangement. Productive Simpson clonality was computed per sample as the square root of Simpson's diversity index over productive rearrangements. TCRdb took over this immuneACCESS table, retaining in-frame rearrangements with V and J assigned. Such tables are incomplete; in checked studies, under half of the missing clones stem from an unresolved V gene, and the remainder is unexplained. The V and J calls and clone size come from that table; D and trimming were worked out from the DNA. The sample contains some 140,000 clones, approximately 81% of them found a single time. Together, the top ten hold about 1.3% of the sample.

Sequencing was done on a sample of peripheral blood. The TCR was taken from a man in his fifties or sixties with acute or convalescent COVID-19. Recombination linked TRBV19 to TRBJ2-7, with 8 junctional bases fitting TRBD2. The CDR3 reads CASSIDPAGEGEQYF. The DNA sequence follows: TGTGCCAGTAGTATAGATCCAGCGGGGGAGGGTGAGCAGTACTTC.